This passage covers 26 T cell receptor beta chains from one sample sequenced in a study of CD8+ T cells in alopecia areata. cDNA prepared by RNA extraction and subsequent reverse transcription served as the template for sequencing. This table comes from immunoSEQ multiplex PCR, and its TCRdb copy is limited to in-frame clones, with some not included. The profile shows more than 100,000 clones, 80% to 90% of them singletons. Treatment denoted: oral pan-JAK inhibitor, 5-10 mg twice daily. The starting material was CD8+ T cells sorted from blood, obtained around week 30, from a patient treated with tofacitinib. These receptors all stem from a human donor with alopecia areata.

The chain uses TRBV7-9 and TRBJ1-4; D uncertain. Deletions cut 4 bases from V and 0 bases from J, with 9 bases between. From germline, CDR1 is SEHNR and CDR2 FQNEAQ (reference sequence). The CDR3 runs to 15 residues. The CDR3 loop is CASSSADTTNEKLFF. CDR3 bases: TGTGCCAGCAGCTCGGCCGATACAACTAATGAAAAACTGTTTTTT.

The J gene is TRBJ2-6, the V gene TRBV5-6; D is uncertain. CDR1 and CDR2 (germline): SGHDT, YYEEEE. Trimming took off 3 bases at V and 0 bases at J, with 13 bases between the two ends. CDR3 length: 17 amino acids. The CDR3 spells CASSSGPNYSGANVLTF. The CDR3 bases are TGTGCCAGCAGCTCCGGGCCAAATTACTCTGGGGCCAACGTCCTGACTTTC.

The chain links TRBV7-6 to TRBJ2-1; D is unclear. This CDR3 spans 12 amino acids. Between the trimmed V and J ends, which lost 2 bases and 7 bases, there was a span of 6 bases. Germline loops: CDR1 SGHVS, CDR2 FNYEAQ. The CDR3 reads CASSLKPNEQFF. The CDR3 DNA follows: TGTGCCAGCAGCTTAAAACCAAATGAGCAGTTCTTC.

CDR3: CATSSDSGLYEQYF. For the CDR3, the DNA is TGTGCCACCAGCTCTGACTCGGGCCTCTACGAGCAGTACTTC. The chain recombines TRBV15 with TRBJ2-7, with D unresolved. The V end was cut by 5 bases, the J end by 3 bases, with 14 bases between. The CDR3 extends over 14 amino acids. Germline CDR1 reads LNHNV; CDR2 reads YYDKDF (reference sequence).

This chain joins TRBV29-1 and TRBJ1-2; 10 bases agree with TRBD1. CDR3 length: 14 residues. Germline-derived CDR1 and CDR2 are SQVTM and ANQGSEA. V lost 4 bases, J lost 3 bases, and 5 bases stayed unmatched. The CDR3 is CSVVRDRGDYGYTF. The CDR3 DNA reads as TGCAGCGTTGTAAGGGACAGGGGCGACTATGGCTACACCTTC.

For the CDR3, the DNA is TGTGCCAGCCACATACAGGGTTCTGGGGCCAACGTCCTGACTTTC. This codes for CASHIQGSGANVLTF. The chain uses TRBV7-8 and TRBJ2-6; D possibly corresponds to TRBD1 (6 bases). The CDR3 spans 15 residues. V was pared by 8 bases and J by 1 base, with 12 bases between. Germline V gives CDR1 SGHVS, CDR2 FQNEAQ.

V and J are TRBV9 and TRBJ2-7; a weak D match, TRBD2 (6 bases). Germline CDR1 reads SGDLS; CDR2 reads YYNGEE. V lost 0 bases, J lost 4 bases, and 17 bases lay in between. The CDR3 totals 16 residues. Written as DNA, the CDR3 is TGTGCCAGCAGCGTAGCGGGGGACTTCGAAGGGTACGAGCAGTACTTC. This encodes CASSVAGDFEGYEQYF. Together with reference TRBV9 and TRBJ2-7, the CDR3 gives the full variable domain: DSGVTQTPKHLITATGQRVTLRCSPRSGDLSVYWYQQSLDQGLQFLIQYYNGEERAKGNILERFSAQQFPDLHSELNLSSLELGDSALYFCASSVAGDFEGYEQYFGPGTRLTVT.

The rearrangement links TRBV6-1 to TRBJ1-1; no definite D call. The CDR3 contains 12 residues. Germline V gene data show CDR1 as MNHNS and CDR2 as SASEGT. The V and J ends lost 8 bases and 0 bases respectively, with 7 bases between them. For the CDR3, the DNA is TGTGCCAGCCGACGGGTGAACACTGAAGCTTTCTTT. It yields the protein CASRRVNTEAFF.

The chain joins TRBV30 to TRBJ2-2; D ambiguous. Germline V CDR1 and CDR2: GTSNPN, SVGIG (reference sequence). V shed 7 bases and J shed 4 bases, with 10 bases lying between them. CDR3 length equals 12 residues. CDR3 DNA: TGTGCCTCCAGAACAGCCACCGGGGAGCTGTTTTTT. Amino acids: CASRTATGELFF.

The CDR3 protein is CSVGAGEKLFF. Written as DNA, the CDR3 is TGCAGCGTAGGAGCGGGTGAAAAACTGTTTTTT. V and J are TRBV29-1 and TRBJ1-4; the D is unclear. Trimming cost V 6 bases and J 7 bases, with 9 bases left between them. The CDR3 length is 11 residues. Germline V gives CDR1 SQVTM, CDR2 ANQGSEA.

The chain uses TRBV27 and TRBJ1-2, with a possible D match to TRBD1 (5 bases). Germline CDR1 and CDR2: MNHEY and SMNVEV (reference sequence). There are 13 residues in the CDR3. Between the trimmed V and J ends, which lost 0 bases and 4 bases, there was a span of 6 bases. Here the CDR3 DNA reads TGTGCCAGCAGTTTATCAGGGGCCTATGGCTACACCTTC. Residues: CASSLSGAYGYTF.

Here the CDR3 reads CASSLGTLANQETQYF. CDR3 coding DNA: TGTGCCAGCAGTTTAGGGACGCTAGCGAACCAAGAGACCCAGTACTTC. This chain uses TRBV28 with TRBJ2-5, with D possibly being TRBD2 (6 bases). This CDR3 has 16 amino acids. V shed 2 bases and J shed 0 bases, with 13 bases lying between them. The V gene's germline CDR1 is MDHEN and CDR2 SYDVKM.

The CDR3: CASSPWVRVRNTEAFF. CDR3 nucleotide sequence: TGTGCCAGCAGCCCATGGGTCAGGGTCAGGAACACTGAAGCTTTCTTT. This sequence joins TRBV9 and TRBJ1-1, with D perhaps matching TRBD1 (5 bases). CDR3 length equals 16 residues. V shed 4 bases and J shed 1 base, with 17 bases lying between them. Germline V gene data show CDR1 as SGDLS and CDR2 as YYNGEE.

This clone was picked up one time. The CDR3 region has the DNA TGTGCCAGTACAGGTTACACCGGGGAGCTGTTTTTT. Translated: CASTGYTGELFF. This rearrangement joins TRBV19 to TRBJ2-2, with D unresolved. The germline gives CDR1 LNHDA, CDR2 SQIVND (reference sequence). This CDR3 comprises 12 residues. The ends were cut back, 7 bases at V and 3 bases at J, with 6 bases in the middle.

The chain joins TRBV27 to TRBJ2-1; D possibly corresponds to TRBD2 (5 bases). Germline CDR1 reads MNHEY; CDR2 reads SMNVEV (reference sequence). Deletions cut 5 bases from V and 6 bases from J, with 14 bases between. The CDR3 is 14 amino acids. CDR3 DNA sequence: TGTGCCAGCAGTCCGACGACTGGAGGCAATGAGCAGTTCTTC. Protein product: CASSPTTGGNEQFF.

The chain joins TRBV6-6 to TRBJ2-3; D unclear. V lost 2 bases to trimming and J lost 9 bases, with 9 bases between them. The germline V gene has CDR1 MNHNY and CDR2 SVGAGI (reference sequence). This CDR3 has 12 amino acids. CDR3 in amino acids: CASSYVGDTQYF. In nucleotides, the CDR3 is TGTGCCAGCAGTTACGTGGGTGACACGCAGTATTTT.

This clone came up once. The chain carries TRBV27 and TRBJ2-1; D is undetermined. The germline CDR1 and CDR2 sequences are MNHEY and SMNVEV (reference sequence). V was shortened by 6 bases and J by 0 bases, with 6 bases between the two germline ends. The CDR3 extends over 13 amino acids. CDR3 sequence (DNA): TGTGCCAGCAGGGGTAGCTCCTACAATGAGCAGTTCTTC. Residues: CASRGSSYNEQFF.

The chain joins TRBV12-2 to TRBJ1-2. TRBV12-2 is a recognized pseudogene. This CDR3 is 14 amino acids long. The CDR3 is CASRLDREEEGYTF. Here the CDR3 DNA reads TGTGCAAGTCGCTTAGACAGGGAGGAAGAGGGCTACACCTTC.

This clone was recorded once. The chain employs TRBV29-1 and TRBJ1-1; 7 bases fit TRBD1. Germline CDR1 SQVTM, CDR2 ANQGSEA. With 7 bases clipped from V and 6 bases from J, the junction kept 8 bases outside the gene matches. The CDR3 spans 12 residues. CDR3 protein: CSAEKRGPEAFF. In DNA, the CDR3 is TGCAGCGCCGAGAAAAGGGGGCCTGAAGCTTTCTTT.

The V and J genes are TRBV12-5 and TRBJ2-1, with D perhaps TRBD1 or TRBD2 (6 bases each). V gave up 7 bases and J gave up 9 bases, with 10 bases separating them. Germline CDR1 is LGHNT and CDR2 is FRNRAP. This CDR3 comprises 11 residues. CDR3 loop: CASAGAGEQFF. Written as DNA, the CDR3 is TGTGCTAGTGCGGGGGCGGGTGAGCAGTTCTTC.

V usage is TRBV28 and J usage is TRBJ2-7; D is ambiguous. Germline V gives CDR1 MDHEN, CDR2 SYDVKM. Trimming removed 7 bases at V and 2 bases at J, with 12 bases between. The CDR3 is 13 amino acids. CDR3 coding DNA: TGTGCCAGCACGAATGGCGAGACCTACGAGCAGTACTTC. Translation gives CASTNGETYEQYF.

The chain has TRBV10-3 and TRBJ2-5, with D tentatively TRBD2 (6 bases). Trimming removed 10 bases from V and 4 bases from J, with 16 bases in between. The CDR3 spans 13 residues. Germline assignment: CDR1 ENHRY and CDR2 SYGVKD. This CDR3 is CATGEEGGETQYF. CDR3 in DNA: TGTGCCACGGGGGAGGAGGGAGGAGAGACCCAGTACTTC.

Comment on this clone: The germline gene is not matched at one end of the junction; a read error may be the cause. This chain uses TRBV25-1 with TRBJ2-5, with no clear D. Germline V CDR1 and CDR2: MGHDK, SYGVNS. The CDR3 extends over 12 amino acids. The CDR3 is CASGDTQETQYF. In DNA, the CDR3 is TGTGCCAGCGGTGACACGCAAGAGACCCAGTACTTC.

The chain couples TRBV27 to TRBJ2-7; 7 bases are a match to TRBD1. Trimming cost V 5 bases and J 5 bases; bases outside gene matches: 15. CDR1 MNHEY and CDR2 SMNVEV come from the germline V gene (reference sequence). The CDR3 loop spans 16 amino acids. The CDR3 loop is CASSQSSTGKVNEQYF. DNA for the CDR3: TGTGCCAGCAGTCAATCCTCGACAGGGAAAGTCAACGAGCAGTACTTC.

The CDR3 coding sequence is TGCAGCGTTGACCAGGGGTCCTATGGCTACACCTTC. Translated: CSVDQGSYGYTF. This chain connects TRBV29-1 to TRBJ1-2; D may be TRBD1 (6 bases). V gave up 3 bases and J gave up 4 bases, with 9 bases separating them. This CDR3 is built from 12 residues. Germline V lookup: CDR1 SQVTM, CDR2 ANQGSEA.

The chain joins TRBV6-5 to TRBJ2-5; 7 bases fit TRBD2. Trimming at V came to 7 bases and at J to 2 bases, leaving 7 bases not matched to a gene. The CDR3 contains 14 residues. Looked up from germline, CDR1 is MNHEY and CDR2 is SVGAGI. The CDR3 protein is CASNGQGGQETQYF. As DNA, the CDR3 is TGTGCCAGCAATGGGCAGGGAGGGCAAGAGACCCAGTACTTC.